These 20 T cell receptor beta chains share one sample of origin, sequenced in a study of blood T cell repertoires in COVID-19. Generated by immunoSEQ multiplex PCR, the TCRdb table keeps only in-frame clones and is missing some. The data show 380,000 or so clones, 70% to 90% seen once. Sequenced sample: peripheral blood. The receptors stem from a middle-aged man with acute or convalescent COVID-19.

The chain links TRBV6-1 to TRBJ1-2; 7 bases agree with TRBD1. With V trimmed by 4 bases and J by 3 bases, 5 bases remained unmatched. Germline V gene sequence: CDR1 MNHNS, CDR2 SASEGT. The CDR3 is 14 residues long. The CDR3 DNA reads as TGTGCCAGCAGTGGAAGGGGGCGGGACTATGGCTACACCTTC. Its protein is CASSGRGRDYGYTF.

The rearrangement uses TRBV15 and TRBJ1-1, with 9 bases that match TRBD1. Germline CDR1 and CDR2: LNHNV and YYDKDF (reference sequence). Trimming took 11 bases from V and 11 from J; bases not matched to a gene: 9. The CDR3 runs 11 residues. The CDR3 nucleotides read TGTGCCGTGGGACAGGGTTTGAGGGCTTTCTTT. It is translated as CAVGQGLRAFF.

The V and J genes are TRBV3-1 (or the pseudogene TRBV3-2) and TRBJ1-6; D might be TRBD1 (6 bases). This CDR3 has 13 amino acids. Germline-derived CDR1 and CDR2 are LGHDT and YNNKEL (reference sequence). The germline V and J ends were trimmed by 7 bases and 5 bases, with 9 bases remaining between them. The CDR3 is CASTQGDNSPLHF. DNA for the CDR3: TGTGCCAGCACACAGGGTGATAATTCACCCCTCCACTTT.

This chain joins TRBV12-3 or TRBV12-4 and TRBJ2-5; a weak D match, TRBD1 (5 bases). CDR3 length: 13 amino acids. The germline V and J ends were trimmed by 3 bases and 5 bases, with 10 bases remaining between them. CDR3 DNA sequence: TGTGCCAGCAGTTTCACAGGTTCGGAGACCCAGTACTTC. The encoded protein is CASSFTGSETQYF.

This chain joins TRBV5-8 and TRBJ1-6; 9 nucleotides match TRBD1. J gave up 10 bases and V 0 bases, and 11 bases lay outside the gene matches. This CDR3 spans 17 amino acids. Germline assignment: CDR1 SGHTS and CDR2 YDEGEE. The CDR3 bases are TGTGCCAGCAGCTTGGAAGACTGGGGACAGGGTGGCTCACCCCTCCACTTT. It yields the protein CASSLEDWGQGGSPLHF. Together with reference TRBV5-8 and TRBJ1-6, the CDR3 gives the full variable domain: EAGVTQSPTHLIKTRGQQATLRCSPISGHTSVYWYQQALGLGLQFLLWYDEGEERNRGNFPPRFSGRQFPNYSSELNVNALELEDSALYLCASSLEDWGQGGSPLHFGNGTRLTVT.

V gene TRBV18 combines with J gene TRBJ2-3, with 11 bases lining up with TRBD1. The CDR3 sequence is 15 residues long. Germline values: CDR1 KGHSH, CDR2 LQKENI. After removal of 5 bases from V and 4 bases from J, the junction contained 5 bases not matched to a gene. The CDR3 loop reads CASSWTGGASDTQYF. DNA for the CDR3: TGTGCCAGCTCATGGACAGGGGGCGCCTCAGATACGCAGTATTTT.

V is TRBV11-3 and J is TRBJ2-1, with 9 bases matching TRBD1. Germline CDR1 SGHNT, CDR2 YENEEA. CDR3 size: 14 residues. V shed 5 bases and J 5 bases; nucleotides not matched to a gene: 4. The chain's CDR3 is CASSPRTGDNEQFF. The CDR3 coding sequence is TGTGCCAGCAGCCCGAGGACAGGGGACAATGAGCAGTTCTTC.

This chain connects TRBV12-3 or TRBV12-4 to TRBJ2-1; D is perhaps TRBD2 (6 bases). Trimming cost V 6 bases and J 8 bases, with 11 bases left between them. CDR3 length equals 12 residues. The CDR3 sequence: CASSFGGHEQFF. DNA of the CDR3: TGTGCCAGCAGCTTCGGAGGGCATGAGCAGTTCTTC.

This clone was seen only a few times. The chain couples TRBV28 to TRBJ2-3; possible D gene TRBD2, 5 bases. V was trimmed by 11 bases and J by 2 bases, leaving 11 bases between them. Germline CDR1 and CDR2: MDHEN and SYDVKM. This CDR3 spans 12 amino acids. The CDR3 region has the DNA TGTGCCGTAGAGGGAATCACAGATACGCAGTATTTT. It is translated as CAVEGITDTQYF.

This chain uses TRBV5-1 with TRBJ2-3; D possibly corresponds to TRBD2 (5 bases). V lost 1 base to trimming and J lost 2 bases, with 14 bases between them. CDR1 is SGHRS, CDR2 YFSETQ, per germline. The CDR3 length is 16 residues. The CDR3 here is CASSLSVQRTTDTQYF. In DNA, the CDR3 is TGCGCCAGCAGCTTGTCCGTGCAGCGGACCACAGATACGCAGTATTTT.

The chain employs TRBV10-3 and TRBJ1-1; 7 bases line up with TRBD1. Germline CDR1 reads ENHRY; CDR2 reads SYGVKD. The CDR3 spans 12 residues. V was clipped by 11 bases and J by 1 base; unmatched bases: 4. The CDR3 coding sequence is TGTGCCGCCAGGGGGGCGAACACTGAAGCTTTCTTT. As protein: CAARGANTEAFF.

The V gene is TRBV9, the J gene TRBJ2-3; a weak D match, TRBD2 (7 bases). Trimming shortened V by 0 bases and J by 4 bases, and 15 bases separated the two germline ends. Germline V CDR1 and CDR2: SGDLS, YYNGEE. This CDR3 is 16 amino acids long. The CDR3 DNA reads TGTGCCAGCAGCGTAGGTCTCGGCGGGGGCGCAGATACGCAGTATTTT. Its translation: CASSVGLGGGADTQYF.

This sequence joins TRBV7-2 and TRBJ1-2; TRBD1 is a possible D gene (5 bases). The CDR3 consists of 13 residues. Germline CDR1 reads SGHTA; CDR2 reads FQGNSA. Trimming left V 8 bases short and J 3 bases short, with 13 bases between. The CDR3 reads CASSWTRDYGYTF. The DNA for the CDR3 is TGTGCCAGCTCCTGGACACGGGACTATGGCTACACCTTC.

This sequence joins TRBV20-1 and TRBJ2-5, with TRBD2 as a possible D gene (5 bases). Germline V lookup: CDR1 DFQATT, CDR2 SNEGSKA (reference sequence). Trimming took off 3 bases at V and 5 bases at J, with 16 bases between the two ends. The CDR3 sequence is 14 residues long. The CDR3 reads CSASEQSPGETQYF. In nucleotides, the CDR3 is TGCAGTGCTAGTGAACAGAGCCCGGGGGAGACCCAGTACTTC.

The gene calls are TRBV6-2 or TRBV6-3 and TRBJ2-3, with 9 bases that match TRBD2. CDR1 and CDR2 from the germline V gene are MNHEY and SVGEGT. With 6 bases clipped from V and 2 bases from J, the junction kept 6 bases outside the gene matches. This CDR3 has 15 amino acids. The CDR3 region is CASSSSGVLTDTQYF. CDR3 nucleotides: TGTGCCAGCAGCTCTAGCGGGGTGCTCACAGATACGCAGTATTTT.

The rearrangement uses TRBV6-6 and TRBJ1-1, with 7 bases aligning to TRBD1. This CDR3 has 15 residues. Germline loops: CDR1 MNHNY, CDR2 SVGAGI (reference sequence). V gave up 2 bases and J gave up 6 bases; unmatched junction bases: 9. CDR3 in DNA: TGTGCCAGCAGTTACACAGGGGCGTTGTTGGCTGAAGCTTTCTTT. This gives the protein CASSYTGALLAEAFF.

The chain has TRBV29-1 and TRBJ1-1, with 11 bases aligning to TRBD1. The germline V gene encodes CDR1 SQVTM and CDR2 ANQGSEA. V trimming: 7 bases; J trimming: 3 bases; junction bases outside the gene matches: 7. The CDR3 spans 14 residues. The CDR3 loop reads CSARTGGSYTEAFF. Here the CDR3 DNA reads TGCAGCGCTCGGACAGGGGGCAGTTACACTGAAGCTTTCTTT.

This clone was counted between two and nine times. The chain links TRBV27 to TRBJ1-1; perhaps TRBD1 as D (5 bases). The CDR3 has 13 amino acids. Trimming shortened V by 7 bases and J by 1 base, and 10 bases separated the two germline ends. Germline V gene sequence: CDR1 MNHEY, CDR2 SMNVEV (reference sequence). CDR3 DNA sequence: TGTGCCAGCAACTACAGGCGGAACACTGAAGCTTTCTTT. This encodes CASNYRRNTEAFF.

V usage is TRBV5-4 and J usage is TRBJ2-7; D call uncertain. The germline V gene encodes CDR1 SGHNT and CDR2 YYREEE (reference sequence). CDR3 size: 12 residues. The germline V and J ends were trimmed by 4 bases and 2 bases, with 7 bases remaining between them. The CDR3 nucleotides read TGTGCCAGCAGCCAGGATACCTACGAGCAGTACTTC. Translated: CASSQDTYEQYF. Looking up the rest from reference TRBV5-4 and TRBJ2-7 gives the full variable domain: ETGVTQSPTHLIKTRGQQVTLRCSSQSGHNTVSWYQQALGQGPQFIFQYYREEENGRGNFPPRFSGLQFPNYSSELNVNALELDDSALYLCASSQDTYEQYFGPGTRLTVT.

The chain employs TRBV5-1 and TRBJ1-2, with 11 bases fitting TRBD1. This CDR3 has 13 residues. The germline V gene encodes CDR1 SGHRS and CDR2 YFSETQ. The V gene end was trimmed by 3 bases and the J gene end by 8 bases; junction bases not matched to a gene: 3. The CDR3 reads CASSSGQGAGYTF. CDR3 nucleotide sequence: TGCGCCAGCAGCTCTGGACAGGGGGCCGGCTACACCTTC.